This passage covers 29 T cell receptor beta chains from one sample sequenced in a study of T cell changes during pregnancy in multiple sclerosis. The assay was immunoSEQ multiplex PCR, and TCRdb's table has in-frame clones only and misses some. The data hold about 110,000 clones, with roughly 90% observed a single time. Sequenced here: peripheral blood, sampled after pregnancy. These receptors came from a female donor with multiple sclerosis, enrolled in a pregnancy study.

The chain joins TRBV27 to TRBJ1-6, with a weak D call TRBD1 (5 bases). Trimming pared 0 bases from V and 8 bases from J, leaving 8 bases between. Germline-derived CDR1 and CDR2 are MNHEY and SMNVEV (reference sequence). The CDR3 consists of 14 residues. Written as DNA, the CDR3 is TGTGCCAGCAGTTTATCAAGGGGTCATTCACCCCTCCACTTT. Protein: CASSLSRGHSPLHF.

The chain carries TRBV11-3 and TRBJ2-7; 12 nucleotides agree with TRBD2. Trimming cost V 1 base and J 5 bases; bases outside gene matches: 0. Germline V gene sequence: CDR1 SGHNT, CDR2 YENEEA. The CDR3 runs 14 residues. DNA for the CDR3: TGTGCCAGCAGCTTAGGACTAGCGGGAGACGAGCAGTACTTC. It codes for CASSLGLAGDEQYF.

This chain uses TRBV9 with TRBJ2-7, with 8 bases lining up with TRBD1. With V trimmed by 0 bases and J by 2 bases, 4 bases remained unmatched. CDR1 is SGDLS, CDR2 YYNGEE, per germline. The CDR3 is 15 amino acids. CDR3 sequence: CASSVAWTGTYEQYF. In DNA form, the CDR3 reads TGTGCCAGCAGCGTAGCTTGGACAGGGACCTACGAGCAGTACTTC. Filled out from reference TRBV9 and TRBJ2-7, the complete variable domain reads DSGVTQTPKHLITATGQRVTLRCSPRSGDLSVYWYQQSLDQGLQFLIQYYNGEERAKGNILERFSAQQFPDLHSELNLSSLELGDSALYFCASSVAWTGTYEQYFGPGTRLTVT.

This chain links TRBV19 with TRBJ1-5, with 7 bases matching TRBD1. CDR1 is LNHDA, CDR2 SQIVND, per germline (reference sequence). The CDR3 covers 14 residues. Trimming removed 3 bases from V and 4 bases from J; junction bases left unmatched: 3. The CDR3 sequence is CASSMDRWNQPQHF. The CDR3 DNA reads as TGTGCCAGTAGTATGGACAGGTGGAATCAGCCCCAGCATTTT.

The rearrangement links TRBV7-2 to TRBJ1-2, with 7 positions matching TRBD1. Germline trimming cut 3 bases from V and 0 bases from J; bases unmatched to any gene: 7. CDR3 length equals 16 residues. Per the germline V gene, CDR1 is SGHTA and CDR2 is FQGNSA. The CDR3 DNA reads TGTGCCAGCAGCTTTGGGACAGCTATTTCTAACTATGGCTACACCTTC. It codes for CASSFGTAISNYGYTF.

This chain joins TRBV11-2 and TRBJ2-7, with TRBD2 as a possible D gene (5 bases). The germline V gene encodes CDR1 SGHAT and CDR2 FQNNGV. This CDR3 comprises 14 residues. V lost 2 bases to trimming and J lost 3 bases, with 11 bases between them. Here the CDR3 reads CASSLREGFYEQYF. The CDR3 nucleotides read TGTGCCAGCAGCTTACGAGAGGGCTTCTACGAGCAGTACTTC.

V is TRBV7-2 and J is TRBJ2-5; TRBD2 agrees at 11 bases. V dropped 5 bases and J dropped 5; count of bases not matched to a gene: 10. Germline CDR1 is SGHTA and CDR2 is FQGNSA. The CDR3 length is 16 residues. CDR3 DNA sequence: TGTGCCAGCAGCACCCATCTAGCGGGAGGCCGGGAGACCCAGTACTTC. This translates into CASSTHLAGGRETQYF.

Concerning this clone: Other DNA sequences of this sample code for an identical CDR3. The chain links TRBV7-9 to TRBJ1-1, with D perhaps TRBD1 (6 bases). CDR1 is SEHNR, CDR2 FQNEAQ, per germline (reference sequence). Trimming removed 6 bases from V and 8 bases from J, with 16 bases in between. CDR3 length equals 13 residues. The CDR3 coding sequence is TGTGCCAGCAGTCTAGGGGGGGGTACCGAAGCTTTCTTT. It is translated as CASSLGGGTEAFF.

CDR3 sequence: CASSDRDRGDQPQHF. CDR3 DNA: TGTGCCAGCAGTGACCGGGACCGCGGGGACCAGCCCCAGCATTTT. The genes are TRBV2 and TRBJ1-5; TRBD1 is a possible D gene (5 bases). CDR3 size: 15 residues. V lost 3 bases, J lost 7 bases, and 16 bases lay in between. The germline V gene encodes CDR1 SNHLY and CDR2 FYNNEI.

This rearrangement joins TRBV19 to TRBJ1-1; 9 positions match TRBD1. V lost 5 bases and J lost 7; bases outside the gene matches: 11. The CDR3 extends over 15 amino acids. Germline loops: CDR1 LNHDA, CDR2 SQIVND (reference sequence). In DNA form, the CDR3 reads TGTGCCAGTAGTGGGTCCGGGACAGGGTGGAATGAAGCTTTCTTT. Amino acid sequence: CASSGSGTGWNEAFF. Drawing the rest from reference TRBV19 and TRBJ1-1, the complete variable domain is DGGITQSPKYLFRKEGQNVTLSCEQNLNHDAMYWYRQDPGQGLRLIYYSQIVNDFQKGDIAEGYSVSREKKESFPLTVTSAQKNPTAFYLCASSGSGTGWNEAFFGQGTRLTVV.

This clone has ten or more counts. The genes are TRBV6-4 and TRBJ1-1; 8 bases align to TRBD1. Germline V gene lookup returns CDR1 MRHNA and CDR2 SNTAGT. This CDR3 is 17 amino acids long. The V gene end was trimmed by 6 bases and the J gene end by 0 bases; junction bases not matched to a gene: 12. The CDR3 protein is CASRSPDRGEVNTEAFF. The CDR3 nucleotides read TGTGCCAGCAGATCACCAGACAGGGGTGAAGTGAACACTGAAGCTTTCTTT.

The CDR3 is CASSLTASNQPQHF. The CDR3 region has the DNA TGTGCCAGCAGTTTGACAGCTAGCAATCAGCCCCAGCATTTT. The gene calls are TRBV27 and TRBJ1-5; TRBD1 is a possible D gene (5 bases). This CDR3 contains 14 residues. Germline V CDR1 and CDR2: MNHEY, SMNVEV (reference sequence). V lost 3 bases and J lost 0, with 6 bases in between.

The V call is TRBV11-2, the J call TRBJ1-2; 8 bases align to TRBD1. V lost 1 base to trimming and J lost 6 bases; unmatched junction nucleotides: 10. Germline CDR1 is SGHAT and CDR2 is FQNNGV. The CDR3 contains 16 residues. Here the CDR3 reads CASSLAFRAQGDGYTF. The CDR3 coding sequence is TGTGCCAGCAGCTTAGCTTTTAGGGCACAGGGGGATGGCTACACCTTC.

V usage is TRBV29-1 and J usage is TRBJ1-2; no reliable D call. In germline, CDR1 is SQVTM, CDR2 ANQGSEA. The V end was cut by 6 bases, the J end by 8 bases, with 16 bases between. This CDR3 region has 12 residues. The CDR3 DNA is TGCAGCGTGAATCCGTCGTTCGGGGGCTACACCTTC. As protein: CSVNPSFGGYTF. Drawing the rest from reference TRBV29-1 and TRBJ1-2, the complete variable domain is SAVISQKPSRDICQRGTSLTIQCQVDSQVTMMFWYRQQPGQSLTLIATANQGSEATYESGFVIDKFPISRPNLTFSTLTVSNMSPEDSSIYLCSVNPSFGGYTFGSGTRLTVV.

The V gene is TRBV6-6, the J gene TRBJ2-1, with 9 bases identical to TRBD2. The germline CDR1 and CDR2 sequences are MNHNY and SVGAGI (reference sequence). The V gene end was trimmed by 0 bases and the J gene end by 6 bases; junction bases not matched to a gene: 6. The CDR3 runs to 16 residues. DNA for the CDR3: TGTGCCAGCAGTTACTCGGGACTAGCAGTAGCCAATGAGCAGTTCTTC. This encodes CASSYSGLAVANEQFF.

This clone was counted once. V usage is TRBV5-5 and J usage is TRBJ1-6; TRBD1 agrees at 9 bases. The CDR3 contains 17 residues. Germline CDR1 SGHKS, CDR2 YYEKEE (reference sequence). V trimming: 2 bases; J trimming: 12 bases; junction bases outside the gene matches: 15. The chain's CDR3 is CASSLQPGQGLGGPLHF. CDR3 nucleotide sequence: TGTGCCAGCAGCTTACAACCGGGACAGGGTCTGGGGGGACCCCTCCACTTT. Drawing the rest from reference TRBV5-5 and TRBJ1-6, the complete variable domain is DAGVTQSPTHLIKTRGQQVTLRCSPISGHKSVSWYQQVLGQGPQFIFQYYEKEERGRGNFPDRFSARQFPNYSSELNVNALLLGDSALYLCASSLQPGQGLGGPLHFGNGTRLTVT.

The chain employs TRBV7-6 and TRBJ2-7; 7 positions match TRBD2. CDR1 and CDR2 (germline): SGHVS, FNYEAQ. This CDR3 region has 15 residues. The junction had 3 bases not matched to a gene; V was cut back by 0 bases and J by 1 base. The CDR3 nucleotides are TGTGCCAGCAGCTTAGCGAGCGGGAAATCCTACGAGCAGTACTTC. The encoded protein is CASSLASGKSYEQYF.

V usage is TRBV2 and J usage is TRBJ2-1; 12 positions match TRBD1. The V segment lost 5 bases and the J segment 10 bases; nucleotides outside the gene matches: 9. Germline CDR1 and CDR2: SNHLY and FYNNEI. The CDR3 spans 15 residues. CDR3 in amino acids: CASSSGTGGLGEQFF. In nucleotides, the CDR3 is TGTGCCAGCAGTTCTGGGACAGGGGGCCTAGGGGAGCAGTTCTTC.

The rearrangement uses TRBV2 and TRBJ2-7; TRBD1 matches at 8 bases. Germline V gene sequence: CDR1 SNHLY, CDR2 FYNNEI. The trim removed 7 bases at V and 2 bases at J, leaving 10 bases unmatched. This CDR3 has 15 amino acids. The CDR3 nucleotides are TGTGCCAGCACAGAGCGAGAGACAGGGGCCTACGAGCAGTACTTC. This translates into CASTERETGAYEQYF.

The chain is built from TRBV5-4 and TRBJ1-1; D is possibly TRBD1 (5 bases). V lost 4 bases to trimming and J lost 4 bases, with 23 bases between them. The CDR3 sequence is 17 residues long. Germline assignment: CDR1 SGHNT and CDR2 YYREEE (reference sequence). The CDR3: CASSPVSRGYGVTEAFF. The DNA for the CDR3 is TGTGCCAGCAGCCCAGTCTCTCGGGGGTACGGTGTCACTGAAGCTTTCTTT.

This chain joins TRBV5-1 and TRBJ2-3, with D unresolved. CDR1 and CDR2 from the germline V gene are SGHRS and YFSETQ. Trimming took off 2 bases at V and 5 bases at J, with 18 bases between the two ends. The CDR3 is 16 amino acids. The CDR3 DNA follows: TGCGCCAGCAGCTTCCAAAATAGCCTCGTCGTAGATACGCAGTATTTT. As protein: CASSFQNSLVVDTQYF.

This clone was recorded only once. The gene calls are TRBV7-3 and TRBJ2-3, with 7 bases identical to TRBD2. CDR3 length equals 15 residues. The germline CDR1 and CDR2 sequences are SGHTA and FQGTGA. V lost 0 bases to trimming and J lost 4 bases; unmatched junction nucleotides: 4. In nucleotides, the CDR3 is TGTGCCAGCAGCTTAACTGGGACTATTTCAGATACGCAGTATTTT. Translating gives CASSLTGTISDTQYF.

This clone was observed once. This chain links TRBV19 with TRBJ2-3; 12 bases align to TRBD2. The CDR3 loop spans 16 amino acids. CDR1 is LNHDA, CDR2 SQIVND, per germline (reference sequence). V lost 3 bases and J lost 2; bases outside the gene matches: 3. CDR3 nucleotide sequence: TGTGCCAGTAGTATTCTAGCGGGAGGGAACACAGATACGCAGTATTTT. Protein product: CASSILAGGNTDTQYF.

The V and J genes are TRBV4-2 and TRBJ1-2; D uncertain. Trimming stripped 1 base from V and 1 base from J, with 13 bases between. This CDR3 has 16 residues. The germline CDR1 and CDR2 sequences are LGHNA and YNFKEQ. CDR3 sequence: CASSQGVAKVNYGYTF. Written as DNA, the CDR3 is TGTGCCAGCAGCCAAGGTGTAGCTAAAGTTAACTATGGCTACACCTTC.

The chain joins TRBV28 to TRBJ1-1; 9 positions match TRBD1. Germline CDR1 is MDHEN and CDR2 is SYDVKM. The CDR3 loop spans 15 amino acids. Unmatched junction bases numbered 8, after V lost 5 bases and J lost 4 bases. DNA for the CDR3: TGTGCCAGCAGTCCATGGACAGGGGCAAGCACTGAAGCTTTCTTT. Its translation: CASSPWTGASTEAFF.

The chain employs TRBV6-1 and TRBJ2-7, with 7 bases fitting TRBD1. The CDR3 has 14 amino acids. J was trimmed by 0 bases and V by 4 bases; bases with no gene match: 3. Germline assignment: CDR1 MNHNS and CDR2 SASEGT. As DNA, the CDR3 is TGTGCCAGCAGTGTCGACAGGGCCTCCTACGAGCAGTACTTC. It specifies CASSVDRASYEQYF.

The chain links TRBV9 to TRBJ2-2; 8 bases map to TRBD2. This CDR3 has 16 amino acids. From germline, CDR1 is SGDLS and CDR2 YYNGEE. V lost 4 bases, J lost 1 base, and 6 bases stayed unmatched. DNA for the CDR3: TGTGCCAGCAGCCTTCTAAGCGGGGGGAACACCGGGGAGCTGTTTTTT. Translation gives CASSLLSGGNTGELFF.

The chain has TRBV19 and TRBJ2-3, with D possibly being TRBD2 (6 bases). The CDR3 is made up of 13 amino acids. From germline, CDR1 is LNHDA and CDR2 SQIVND (reference sequence). The chain's CDR3 is CAIGKEGLDTQYF. The CDR3 DNA reads as TGTGCTATCGGAAAGGAGGGTCTGGATACGCAGTATTTT.

The J gene is TRBJ2-3, the V gene TRBV29-1; TRBD1 is a possible D gene (6 bases). V was shortened by 3 bases and J by 0 bases, with 10 bases between the two germline ends. The CDR3 loop spans 14 amino acids. Germline assignment: CDR1 SQVTM and CDR2 ANQGSEA. Here the CDR3 reads CSVDQGISTDTQYF. The CDR3, as DNA: TGCAGCGTTGACCAGGGGATCAGCACAGATACGCAGTATTTT.